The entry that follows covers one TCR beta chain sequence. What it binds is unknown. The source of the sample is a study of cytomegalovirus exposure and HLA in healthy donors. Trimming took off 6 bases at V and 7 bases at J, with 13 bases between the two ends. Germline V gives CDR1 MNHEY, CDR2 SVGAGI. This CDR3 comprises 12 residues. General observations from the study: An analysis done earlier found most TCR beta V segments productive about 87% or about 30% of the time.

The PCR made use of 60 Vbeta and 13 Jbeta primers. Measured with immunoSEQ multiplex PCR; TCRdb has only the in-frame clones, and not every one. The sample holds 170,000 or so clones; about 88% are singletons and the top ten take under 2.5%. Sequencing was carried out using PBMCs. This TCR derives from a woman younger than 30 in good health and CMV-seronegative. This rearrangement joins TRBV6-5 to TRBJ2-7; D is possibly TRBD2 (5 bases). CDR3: CASSRGQKEQYF. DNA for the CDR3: TGTGCCAGCAGCCGAGGGCAGAAAGAGCAGTACTTC.